What follows are 27 T cell receptor beta chains derived from one specimen sequenced in a study of graft-versus-host responses after intestinal transplantation. The data were produced by immunoSEQ multiplex PCR, yet TCRdb's version contains in-frame clones alone and is incomplete. The table includes about 19,000 clones, roughly 40% detected once. Material: alloreactive CD4+ T cells from a mixed lymphocyte reaction culture, obtained before intestinal transplant. Indicated subset: CFSE-low proliferating T cells sorted from roughly six-day pre-transplant mixed lymphocyte reaction (GvH or HvG direction). The receptors stem from a human patient who received an intestinal transplant.

The CDR3 region has the DNA TGTGCCAGCAGCTTGGGGCACAGAAGGTCACCCCTCCACTTT. Translating gives CASSLGHRRSPLHF. The chain is built from TRBV5-8 and TRBJ1-6; D not resolved. V was trimmed by 0 bases and J by 10 bases, leaving 11 bases between them. CDR1 and CDR2 (germline): SGHTS, YDEGEE. The CDR3 length is 14 residues. Full variable domain (outside the CDR3, taken from reference TRBV5-8 and TRBJ1-6): EAGVTQSPTHLIKTRGQQATLRCSPISGHTSVYWYQQALGLGLQFLLWYDEGEERNRGNFPPRFSGRQFPNYSSELNVNALELEDSALYLCASSLGHRRSPLHFGNGTRLTVT.

This clone showed up just a few times. The chain employs TRBV19 and TRBJ1-2; the D gene is possibly TRBD1 (6 bases). The germline V and J ends were trimmed by 0 bases and 7 bases, with 15 bases remaining between them. Germline CDR1 reads LNHDA; CDR2 reads SQIVND (reference sequence). The CDR3 consists of 15 residues. The CDR3 region has the DNA TGTGCCAGTAGTATAGATCGTAGGGGGGTTAGTGGCTACACCTTC. Translation: CASSIDRRGVSGYTF.

The chain uses TRBV4-2 and TRBJ2-1, with TRBD2 identical over 8 bases. Germline V gene data show CDR1 as LGHNA and CDR2 as YNFKEQ. V shed 0 bases, J shed 9 bases, and the junction held 10 bases outside the gene matches. This CDR3 contains 16 residues. The CDR3 is CASSQDSRGGLGEQFF. As DNA, the CDR3 is TGTGCCAGCAGCCAAGATAGCCGGGGGGGCCTGGGTGAGCAGTTCTTC.

This clone was detected a few times. J is TRBJ2-6 and V is TRBV11-3, with D unresolved. V was pared by 1 base and J by 5 bases, with 9 bases between. The CDR3 is 15 residues long. Looked up from germline, CDR1 is SGHNT and CDR2 is YENEEA. The CDR3 DNA reads as TGTGCCAGCAGCTTAGGTCGCTCCCGGGCCAACGTCCTGACTTTC. Translated: CASSLGRSRANVLTF.

The table lists this clone with a few counts. The rearrangement joins TRBV18 to TRBJ1-5; no reliable D call. V gave up 3 bases and J gave up 2 bases, with 11 bases separating them. The CDR3 extends over 15 amino acids. CDR1 and CDR2 from the germline V gene are KGHSH and LQKENI. CDR3 DNA: TGTGCCAGCTCACCTCAGGAGGGTCGCAATCAGCCCCAGCATTTT. Translated: CASSPQEGRNQPQHF. The entire variable domain, with the rest obtained from reference TRBV18 and TRBJ1-5, is as follows: NAGVMQNPRHLVRRRGQEARLRCSPMKGHSHVYWYRQLPEEGLKFMVYLQKENIIDESGMPKERFSAEFPKEGPSILRIQQVVRGDSAAYFCASSPQEGRNQPQHFGDGTRLSIL.

V gene TRBV5-4 combines with J gene TRBJ1-2; D might be TRBD1 (5 bases). The CDR3 length is 14 residues. CDR1 is SGHNT and CDR2 is YYREEE in the germline V gene (reference sequence). Trimming cost V 0 bases and J 2 bases, with 8 bases left between them. The CDR3: CASSLDRWNYGYTF. As DNA, the CDR3 is TGTGCCAGCAGCTTGGACAGGTGGAACTATGGCTACACCTTC.

This clone has only a few counts. The CDR3 spells CASTFDRAVQRNSPLHF. CDR3 bases: TGTGCCAGCACCTTCGACAGGGCGGTACAAAGGAATTCACCCCTCCACTTT. The chain links TRBV2 to TRBJ1-6; 7 bases fit TRBD1. V dropped 7 bases and J dropped 7; count of bases not matched to a gene: 16. Germline CDR1 and CDR2: SNHLY and FYNNEI. The CDR3 contains 17 residues.

This clone was recorded a few times. Written as DNA, the CDR3 is TGTGCCAGCAGCTTACTGGGAGTGGCCCAGCATTTT. This sequence encodes CASSLLGVAQHF. The chain combines TRBV7-2 with TRBJ1-5; D is undetermined. V was clipped by 2 bases and J by 11 bases, with 10 bases between them. Germline CDR1 is SGHTA and CDR2 is FQGNSA. The CDR3 loop spans 12 amino acids.

The CDR3 sequence: CASSATGAYNEQFF. The CDR3 DNA reads TGTGCCAGCAGCGCGACTGGCGCCTACAATGAGCAGTTCTTC. The chain links TRBV7-6 to TRBJ2-1; no clear D gene. Trimming removed 5 bases from V and 2 bases from J, with 10 bases in between. CDR3 length equals 14 residues. The germline V gene has CDR1 SGHVS and CDR2 FNYEAQ.

The rearrangement joins TRBV25-1 to TRBJ1-2; D remains ambiguous. The CDR3 loop spans 12 amino acids. V was trimmed by 4 bases and J by 4 bases, leaving 7 bases between them. The germline V gene encodes CDR1 MGHDK and CDR2 SYGVNS. The CDR3 DNA follows: TGTGCCAGCAGTGGCACTGCCTATGGCTACACCTTC. It encodes CASSGTAYGYTF.

This chain joins TRBV29-1 and TRBJ1-5; tentatively, D is TRBD1 (5 bases). V was cut by 5 bases and J by 1 base, with 12 bases left in between. CDR1 is SQVTM and CDR2 is ANQGSEA in the germline V gene. The CDR3 is 14 amino acids. The CDR3 region is CSVQLRGSNQPQHF. The CDR3, as DNA: TGCAGCGTTCAGCTTAGGGGAAGCAATCAGCCCCAGCATTTT.

Within the sample, this clone is medium-sized. The rearrangement links TRBV19 to TRBJ2-3; perhaps TRBD1 as D (5 bases). The CDR3 spans 15 residues. Trimming cost V 2 bases and J 0 bases, with 9 bases left between them. Germline CDR1 reads LNHDA; CDR2 reads SQIVND (reference sequence). CDR3 sequence reads: CASSIPGYSTDTQYF. The CDR3 nucleotides read TGTGCCAGTAGTATACCAGGGTACAGCACAGATACGCAGTATTTT.

There are a few counts of this clone. The chain carries TRBV10-2 and TRBJ2-2, with a tentative D call TRBD2 (5 bases). In germline, CDR1 is WSHSY, CDR2 SAAADI. Trimming shortened V by 4 bases and J by 5 bases, and 11 bases separated the two germline ends. The CDR3 contains 14 residues. The CDR3 coding sequence is TGCGCCAGCAGTGGCCCTCGAGGGACCGGGGAGCTGTTTTTT. Its protein is CASSGPRGTGELFF.

The gene calls are TRBV7-9 and TRBJ2-1; 8 nucleotides match TRBD1. The CDR3 totals 14 residues. CDR1 SEHNR and CDR2 FQNEAQ come from the germline V gene (reference sequence). Losses at the gene ends were 2 bases for V and 7 bases for J; bases not matched to a gene: 4. The CDR3: CASSLMGTGNEQFF. The CDR3 DNA reads as TGTGCCAGCAGCTTAATGGGGACAGGTAATGAGCAGTTCTTC. Full variable domain (outside the CDR3, taken from reference TRBV7-9 and TRBJ2-1): DTGVSQNPRHKITKRGQNVTFRCDPISEHNRLYWYRQTLGQGPEFLTYFQNEAQLEKSRLLSDRFSAERPKGSFSTLEIQRTEQGDSAMYLCASSLMGTGNEQFFGPGTRLTVL.

This sequence joins TRBV10-1 and TRBJ2-6; D ambiguous. The CDR3 spans 13 residues. In germline, CDR1 is WNHNN, CDR2 SYGVQD (reference sequence). V lost 8 bases, J lost 0 bases, and 5 bases lay in between. The CDR3: CASSDSGANVLTF. The CDR3 DNA sequence: TGCGCCAGCTCCGACTCTGGGGCCAACGTCCTGACTTTC.

The genes are TRBV18 and TRBJ2-3, with unresolved D. The germline gives CDR1 KGHSH, CDR2 LQKENI. This CDR3 spans 16 amino acids. V lost 1 base and J lost 3, with 14 bases in between. CDR3 coding DNA: TGTGCCAGCTCACCACGGGCAGGTACGCTAACAGATACGCAGTATTTT. It specifies CASSPRAGTLTDTQYF.

This clone is medium-sized by share. The chain links TRBV6-6 to TRBJ1-5; the D is unclear. This CDR3 region has 14 residues. The germline V and J ends were trimmed by 2 bases and 11 bases, with 16 bases remaining between them. The V gene's germline CDR1 is MNHNY and CDR2 SVGAGI (reference sequence). CDR3 bases: TGTGCCAGCAGTTACACCCACCTAGCCGGGGCCCAGCATTTT. This codes for CASSYTHLAGAQHF.

The rearrangement links TRBV10-1 to TRBJ2-1; TRBD1 agrees at 8 bases. The CDR3 has 15 amino acids. Trimming cost V 5 bases and J 1 base; bases outside gene matches: 4. The germline gives CDR1 WNHNN, CDR2 SYGVQD (reference sequence). CDR3 sequence: CASSQRQGSYNEQFF. The CDR3 nucleotides are TGCGCCAGCAGTCAGAGACAGGGGTCCTACAATGAGCAGTTCTTC.

This chain joins TRBV7-9 and TRBJ1-4; TRBD1 might be the D (5 bases). Germline V gives CDR1 SEHNR, CDR2 FQNEAQ (reference sequence). Deletions cut 1 base from V and 4 bases from J, with 10 bases between. This CDR3 spans 15 amino acids. CDR3 bases: TGTGCCAGCAGCTTAGGGACAAATTATAATGAAAAACTGTTTTTT. It encodes CASSLGTNYNEKLFF.

This clone was detected only a few times. The chain carries TRBV27 and TRBJ2-5, with 8 positions matching TRBD2. Germline V gene sequence: CDR1 MNHEY, CDR2 SMNVEV (reference sequence). The V gene end was trimmed by 1 base and the J gene end by 1 base; junction bases not matched to a gene: 14. This CDR3 is built from 19 residues. The CDR3 DNA reads TGTGCCAGCAGTTTATATCCCCCCTCCTGGCGGGGGGCCCAAGAGACCCAGTACTTC. Translated: CASSLYPPSWRGAQETQYF.

This clone was picked up one time. The chain couples TRBV5-1 to TRBJ1-4, with a tentative D call TRBD1 (6 bases). CDR1 and CDR2 from the germline V gene are SGHRS and YFSETQ. V lost 0 bases to trimming and J lost 4 bases, with 19 bases between them. This CDR3 region has 18 residues. The CDR3, as DNA: TGCGCCAGCAGCTTGGTGGGGGGCGGGTGCGTTTATAATGAAAAACTGTTTTTT. It encodes CASSLVGGGCVYNEKLFF.

V gene TRBV13 combines with J gene TRBJ2-7; TRBD1 might be the D (5 bases). This CDR3 comprises 14 residues. Between the trimmed V and J ends, which lost 3 bases and 1 base, there was a span of 10 bases. Germline loops: CDR1 PRHDT, CDR2 FYEKMQ (reference sequence). The CDR3 DNA is TGTGCCAGCAGCTTTAAAGCAGGGTCCTACGAGCAGTACTTC. Amino acid sequence: CASSFKAGSYEQYF.

J is TRBJ1-6 and V is TRBV7-6, with D possibly TRBD1 on 5 matching bases. The V end lost 4 bases, the J end lost 6 bases, and 10 bases lay between the germline ends. The CDR3 is 14 residues long. Germline CDR1 is SGHVS and CDR2 is FNYEAQ. The CDR3 loop reads CASSWGRVNSPLHF. CDR3 nucleotide sequence: TGTGCCAGCAGCTGGGGACGGGTTAATTCACCCCTCCACTTT.

This clone occurred a few times. The V gene is TRBV25-1, the J gene TRBJ1-6, with D unclear. Trimming took 2 bases from V and 0 from J, leaving 8 bases between them. This CDR3 region has 16 residues. Germline CDR1 is MGHDK and CDR2 is SYGVNS. In nucleotides, the CDR3 is TGTGCCAGCAGTGAACTAGGACGCTCCTATAATTCACCCCTCCACTTT. Translation gives CASSELGRSYNSPLHF.

This clone has more than one count but fewer than ten. CDR3 sequence reads: CASSLDGLTNEKLFF. The CDR3 DNA reads as TGTGCCAGCAGCTTAGATGGGCTTACTAATGAAAAACTGTTTTTT. The rearrangement links TRBV7-2 to TRBJ1-4; D unresolved. Germline CDR1 and CDR2: SGHTA and FQGNSA. Trimming took 1 base from V and 2 from J, leaving 8 bases between them. The CDR3 extends over 15 amino acids. The full variable domain, its missing parts supplied by reference TRBV7-2 and TRBJ1-4, is GAGVSQSPSNKVTEKGKDVELRCDPISGHTALYWYRQSLGQGLEFLIYFQGNSAPDKSGLPSDRFSAERTGGSVSTLTIQRTQQEDSAVYLCASSLDGLTNEKLFFGSGTQLSVL.

This clone was counted between two and nine times. The genes are TRBV5-6 and TRBJ2-7; possible D gene TRBD2, 6 bases. The germline CDR1 and CDR2 sequences are SGHDT and YYEEEE. The CDR3 totals 15 residues. Trimming shortened V by 0 bases and J by 2 bases, and 12 bases separated the two germline ends. In DNA, the CDR3 is TGTGCCAGCAGCTTGGGTGCGGGGAAGGCCTACGAGCAGTACTTC. Translated: CASSLGAGKAYEQYF.

With respect to this clone: Germline is not matched at one junction end, which may reflect a read error. Other DNA sequences within the sample encode an identical CDR3. The rearrangement links TRBV14 to TRBJ1-1; D may be TRBD1 (6 bases). Germline V gene sequence: CDR1 SGHDN, CDR2 FVKESK. The CDR3 extends over 14 amino acids. CDR3 nucleotides: TGTGCCAGCAGCCACCTTAGGGGGAACACTGAGGCTTTCTTT. Amino acid sequence: CASSHLRGNTEAFF.